This T cell receptor beta chain originates from a study of blood T cell repertoires in COVID-19. Study overall: Researchers got acute and convalescent COVID-19 samples from the United States, Italy and Spain. T cells, B-cell-depleted T cells, or PBMCs supplied cDNA or gDNA.

This CDR3 has 15 amino acids. V lost 6 bases, J lost 4 bases, and 15 bases lay in between. The germline V gene has CDR1 SEHNR and CDR2 FQNEAQ (reference sequence). Authors' analysis steps: Reference gene primer amplification in the assay estimated nucleated cell counts. Clones were read by immunoSEQ multiplex PCR, and TCRdb kept only the in-frame ones, dropping some. V and J calls and clone size come straight from that table; D and trimming were deduced from the DNA. The sample includes roughly 71,000 clones, less than 90% of them seen just once. This clone was seen only once. The chain uses TRBV7-9 and TRBJ2-2; D may be TRBD2 (6 bases). The sequenced sample consisted of peripheral blood. This clonotype originated in a woman of 80 years or more with acute or convalescent COVID-19. CDR3 protein: CASRPPVGGTGELFF. In DNA, the CDR3 is TGTGCCAGCAGGCCCCCAGTGGGGGGCACCGGGGAGCTGTTTTTT.